This T cell receptor (beta chain) was identified in a study of T-cell memory formation after mild COVID-19 (dated by TCRdb to the early 2020s). Looking at the study overall: TCR sequence clusters from the two donors were largely donor specific. Two young, previously healthy adult volunteers made up the cohort, one male and one female. T-cell clones expanding and contracting after mild COVID-19 in a couple of donors were tracked by longitudinal TCRalpha and TCRbeta repertoire sequencing.

Details on this clonotype: Its antigen is still unknown. Base qualities are not at hand, and no much larger clone is one base apart.

The data were produced on an Illumina NovaSeq 6000. cDNA libraries for TCRalpha and TCRbeta were prepared by 5'RACE using constant-segment primers, with sample barcodes and unique molecular identifiers added. RNA was extracted from every sample with Trizol reagent. Library amplification was performed in two PCR steps, and a second sample barcode and Illumina TruSeq adapters were introduced in the second step. Libraries were sequenced on an Illumina NovaSeq with 2 x 150 bp paired-end reads. The original methods were these. Demultiplexing of reads and collapsing into UMI-guided consensus sequences were performed with migec v1.2.7. Using mixcr v2.1.11, the UMI consensuses were aligned to TRA and TRB V and J templates and assembled into clonotypes. A clonotype was counted as expanded or contracted only when both edgeR and NoisET called the clonotype significant, with the noise models trained on biological replicates. For edgeR calls, a false discovery rate-adjusted p below 0.01 and a log2 fold-change threshold of 1 were applied. As an exploratory analysis of dynamics, max-normalized trajectories of the 1000 most abundant clonotypes were examined by PCA with hierarchical clustering. Separately sequenced CD4+ and CD8+ repertoires were used to assign a CD4 or CD8 phenotype to each responding clone. TCRdb ran its own pipeline on the public reads, namely fastp trimming at Q25 and MiXCR clone calling, and kept in-frame beta chains. Entries that share a CDR3 protein sequence are merged under the most common genes and DNA. Here the V and J calls rest on TCRdb's processing, not on the authors' analysis. Here the sample has 350,000 to 500,000 distinct CDR3 sequences; about 25% occur a single time. The ten biggest clones cover about an eighth of the sample.

Relative to germline, V is 6 bases shorter and J is 1 base shorter, with 13 bases between their ends. From the germline V gene, CDR1 is MGHDK and CDR2 is SYGVNS. The CDR3 goes from the cysteine to the phenylalanine over 14 residues. Of all the DNA, just the CDR3 is kept, 42 bases in frame from base 1. PBMCs were isolated by Ficoll-Paque density gradient centrifugation. The full study reports these points: Clones contracting from day 15 to 85 had balanced CD4/CD8 phenotypes, while a second wave expanding from day 15 to 37 was biased towards CD4+. Only a couple of mild cases were covered in the study, and larger cohorts including severe cases with pre-infection samples were considered necessary. Contracting CD4+ clones were found mainly in CM and EM memory subsets, while CD8+ clones were enriched in EMRA. The detection of some responding clones in pre-infection memory suggests that pre-existing cross-reactive memory T cells joined the SARS-CoV-2 response. SARS-CoV-2 specificity was not confirmed for the second-wave clones peaking on day 37.

This TCR was recovered from an adult woman who had mild COVID-19 (a few samples of this study predate the infection). The sample titles of this study are shuffled in the database, so cell type and time point are left out; the donor was told from shared clones. The sequence is built from TRBV25-1 and TRBJ2-7; a weak D assignment points to TRBD2 (5 bases agree). The sample was PBMCs or a T cell subset sorted from them (not recorded which). The CDR3 in this case is CASSSRGLSYEQYF. The sequenced DNA is TGTGCCAGCAGCTCCCGCGGGTTATCCTACGAGCAGTACTTC.